The 8 T cell receptor beta chains in this list originate from one sample, sequenced in a study of CD4 and CD8 cells across lung adenocarcinoma regions. TCRdb used MiXCR to reprocess the PCR reads, holding one entry per CDR3 protein. The profile shows about 19,000 distinct CDR3 sequences, approximately 50% of them singletons. Sequences were obtained from CD8+ T cells from the center of a lung tumor. The receptors stem from a female donor with lung adenocarcinoma. The CD4 and CD8 labels of this study may be unreliable.

The CDR3 loop is CASSVIRASYTF. DNA for the CDR3: TGTGCCAGCAGTGTAATAAGGGCTAGCTACACCTTC. The rearrangement links TRBV6-1 to TRBJ1-2; D ambiguous. This CDR3 has 12 residues. V lost 4 bases and J 9 bases, leaving 12 bases between the germline ends. CDR1 is MNHNS, CDR2 SASEGT, per germline.

J is TRBJ1-2 and V is TRBV27; 7 positions agree with TRBD1. The junction had 10 bases not matched to a gene; V was cut back by 4 bases and J by 2 bases. The CDR3 is 16 amino acids. Germline V CDR1 and CDR2: MNHEY, SMNVEV (reference sequence). CDR3: CASSYKPTGINYGYTF. For the CDR3, the DNA is TGTGCCAGCAGTTATAAGCCGACAGGGATAAACTATGGCTACACCTTC.

The chain is built from TRBV27 and TRBJ2-6; the D is unclear. Trimming shortened V by 6 bases and J by 0 bases, and 12 bases separated the two germline ends. The CDR3 is 16 amino acids. The V gene's germline CDR1 is MNHEY and CDR2 SMNVEV (reference sequence). The CDR3 region has the DNA TGTGCCAGCAGCTCCGGACGCCTCTCTGGGGCCAACGTCCTGACTTTC. Encoded protein: CASSSGRLSGANVLTF. The full variable domain, rest sourced from reference TRBV27 and TRBJ2-6, is EAQVTQNPRYLITVTGKKLTVTCSQNMNHEYMSWYRQDPGLGLRQIYYSMNVEVTDKGDVPEGYKVSRKEKRNFPLILESPSPNQTSLYFCASSSGRLSGANVLTFGAGSRLTVL.

As for this clonotype: At one boundary the junction diverges from the germline segment, which might be a read error. The rearrangement uses TRBV27 and TRBJ2-5; either TRBD1 or TRBD2 may supply D (6 bases each). The CDR3 runs to 13 residues. Germline V CDR1 and CDR2: MNHEY, SMNVEV (reference sequence). The CDR3 coding sequence is TGTGCCATCGGGGGCCGTGTACAAGAGATCCAGTACTTC. Protein product: CAIGGRVQEIQYF.

The V call is TRBV6-1, the J call TRBJ2-3; maybe TRBD2 (5 bases). The CDR3 runs 14 residues. CDR1 is MNHNS and CDR2 is SASEGT in the germline V gene. V was shortened by 11 bases and J by 11 bases, with 26 bases between the two germline ends. The CDR3 is CAGTGGWAKSMQYF. Here the CDR3 DNA reads TGTGCCGGCACGGGCGGGTGGGCCAAAAGCATGCAGTATTTT.

By sample share, this clonotype is medium-sized. The genes are TRBV25-1 and TRBJ2-1, with a weak D call TRBD1 (5 bases). Trimming removed 8 bases from V and 15 bases from J, with 20 bases in between. This CDR3 has 12 residues. The germline gives CDR1 MGHDK, CDR2 SYGVNS. This CDR3 is CASQLGLVGPFF. In DNA, the CDR3 is TGTGCCAGCCAACTGGGGCTAGTCGGCCCGTTCTTC.

The rearrangement links TRBV9 to TRBJ2-3, with 8 bases matching TRBD1. The J segment lost 3 bases and the V segment lost 2 bases, leaving 8 bases of the junction unmatched. This CDR3 comprises 16 residues. In germline, CDR1 is SGDLS, CDR2 YYNGEE. The CDR3 loop is CASSVDVQGVTDTQYF. In DNA, the CDR3 is TGTGCCAGCAGCGTCGATGTACAGGGGGTTACAGATACGCAGTATTTT.

The chain is built from TRBV2 and TRBJ2-2, with D uncertain. CDR3 length equals 13 residues. Germline assignment: CDR1 SNHLY and CDR2 FYNNEI. Between the trimmed V and J ends, which lost 6 bases and 6 bases, there was a span of 11 bases. In nucleotides, the CDR3 is TGTGCCAGCAGCTTAATAAGCGCCGGGGAGCTGTTTTTT. Its translation is CASSLISAGELFF.